The 29 T cell receptor beta chains presented below share a single source sample, sequenced in a study of cytomegalovirus exposure and HLA in healthy donors. The primer mix had 60 Vbeta and 13 Jbeta primers. The repertoire was sequenced with immunoSEQ multiplex PCR; TCRdb's copy has only in-frame clones and lacks some. In the table there are roughly 96,000 clones, 65% to 80% of which are singletons. The sequencing sample was made of PBMCs. The receptors come from a female donor in good health and CMV-seropositive.

The rearrangement links TRBV28 to TRBJ2-5; TRBD2 matches 13 bases. This CDR3 contains 16 residues. V dropped 5 bases and J dropped 5; count of bases not matched to a gene: 8. CDR1 MDHEN and CDR2 SYDVKM come from the germline V gene. The CDR3 coding sequence is TGTGCCAGCAGTGTGCGACTAGCGGGAGGCGGGGAGACCCAGTACTTC. This encodes CASSVRLAGGGETQYF. The full variable domain, with the rest looked up from reference TRBV28 and TRBJ2-5, is DVKVTQSSRYLVKRTGEKVFLECVQDMDHENMFWYRQDPGLGLRLIYFSYDVKMKEKGDIPEGYSVSREKKERFSLILESASTNQTSMYLCASSVRLAGGGETQYFGPGTRLLVL.

The genes are TRBV4-1 and TRBJ2-3, with 9 nucleotides matching TRBD2. With V trimmed by 1 base and J by 3 bases, 5 bases remained unmatched. Germline values: CDR1 MGHRA, CDR2 YSYEKL. The CDR3 is made up of 16 amino acids. The CDR3 nucleotides read TGCGCCAGCAGCCAAGGAAGGCGGGGGGGAACAGATACGCAGTATTTT. As protein: CASSQGRRGGTDTQYF.

The chain's CDR3 is CASSQNPSGGAGELFF. CDR3 DNA sequence: TGCGCCAGCAGCCAAAACCCGAGCGGGGGGGCCGGGGAGCTGTTTTTT. This rearrangement joins TRBV4-1 to TRBJ2-2; TRBD2 agrees at 10 bases. With V trimmed by 2 bases and J by 6 bases, 6 bases remained unmatched. The CDR3 covers 16 residues. Germline values: CDR1 MGHRA, CDR2 YSYEKL.

The chain recombines TRBV11-2 with TRBJ1-1, with a possible D match to TRBD1 (5 bases). The CDR3 is 14 residues long. CDR1 SGHAT and CDR2 FQNNGV come from the germline V gene. The V gene lost 1 base and the J gene lost 11 bases, with 17 bases spanning the gap. CDR3 nucleotides: TGTGCCAGCAGCTTAGGGGGCGGGGAGGTGGGGGCTTTCTTT. It yields the protein CASSLGGGEVGAFF.

The chain employs TRBV5-1 and TRBJ1-6, with a weak D call TRBD1 (5 bases). V was cut by 2 bases and J by 0 bases, with 12 bases left in between. Germline CDR1 is SGHRS and CDR2 is YFSETQ. This CDR3 region has 17 residues. The DNA of the CDR3 is TGCGCCAGCAGCTTCGGACGGGGGAGCTCCTATAATTCACCCCTCCACTTT. Amino acids: CASSFGRGSSYNSPLHF.

This clone has more than one count but fewer than ten. The genes are TRBV4-1 and TRBJ1-5; TRBD1 agrees at 8 bases. The J segment lost 9 bases and the V segment lost 4 bases, leaving 14 bases of the junction unmatched. Germline V CDR1 and CDR2: MGHRA, YSYEKL. The CDR3 has 16 amino acids. The CDR3 sequence: CASSPGFTDRVPPQHF. CDR3 sequence (DNA): TGCGCCAGCAGCCCAGGGTTTACGGACAGGGTGCCGCCCCAGCATTTT.

This clone was picked up a small number of times. The rearrangement links TRBV2 to TRBJ2-2; D remains unclear. This CDR3 is built from 13 residues. Trimming stripped 1 base from V and 5 bases from J, with 5 bases between. CDR1 and CDR2 (germline): SNHLY, FYNNEI. Here the CDR3 reads CASSEDGTGELFF. CDR3 sequence (DNA): TGTGCCAGCAGTGAAGACGGTACCGGGGAGCTGTTTTTT.

The J gene is TRBJ1-3, the V gene TRBV9; TRBD1 is a possible D gene (5 bases). V gave up 4 bases and J gave up 3 bases, with 14 bases separating them. The V gene's germline CDR1 is SGDLS and CDR2 YYNGEE. The CDR3 contains 15 residues. Written as DNA, the CDR3 is TGTGCCAGCAGCCCCCGTCGGGGGGATGGAAACACCATATATTTT. Translation gives CASSPRRGDGNTIYF.

The J gene is TRBJ1-1, the V gene TRBV7-2; D possibly corresponds to TRBD1 (6 bases). Germline CDR1 reads SGHTA; CDR2 reads FQGNSA. The V and J ends lost 6 bases and 0 bases respectively, with 14 bases between them. This CDR3 has 15 residues. The CDR3 loop is CASRIQGSLNTEAFF. CDR3 nucleotide sequence: TGTGCCAGCAGGATTCAGGGGTCCCTGAACACTGAAGCTTTCTTT.

The rearrangement joins TRBV7-2 to TRBJ1-6; D might be TRBD1 (5 bases). The CDR3 length is 15 residues. Germline CDR1 SGHTA, CDR2 FQGNSA. Deletions cut 1 base from V and 8 bases from J, with 12 bases between. CDR3 region: CASSLEGDWYSPLHF. In nucleotides, the CDR3 is TGTGCCAGCAGCTTAGAAGGGGATTGGTATTCACCCCTCCACTTT. Together with reference TRBV7-2 and TRBJ1-6, the CDR3 gives the full variable domain: GAGVSQSPSNKVTEKGKDVELRCDPISGHTALYWYRQSLGQGLEFLIYFQGNSAPDKSGLPSDRFSAERTGGSVSTLTIQRTQQEDSAVYLCASSLEGDWYSPLHFGNGTRLTVT.

The chain recombines TRBV9 with TRBJ1-2; D is undetermined. Trimming shortened V by 0 bases and J by 8 bases, and 14 bases separated the two germline ends. Germline V gene sequence: CDR1 SGDLS, CDR2 YYNGEE. The CDR3 length is 14 residues. CDR3 nucleotides: TGTGCCAGCAGCGTAGAATTCCCCTCGAGGGGCTACACCTTC. Amino acids: CASSVEFPSRGYTF.

This clone has only a few counts. V is TRBV30 and J is TRBJ1-3; D gene uncertain. The CDR3 runs to 12 residues. Looked up from germline, CDR1 is GTSNPN and CDR2 is SVGIG (reference sequence). V was shortened by 0 bases and J by 6 bases, with 6 bases between the two germline ends. The CDR3 DNA follows: TGTGCCTGGAGTGTCGGGGTAAACACCATATATTTT. Translation gives CAWSVGVNTIYF.

The rearrangement uses TRBV30 and TRBJ2-7; no clear D. Trimming took off 3 bases at V and 0 bases at J, with 21 bases between the two ends. CDR1 GTSNPN and CDR2 SVGIG come from the germline V gene (reference sequence). CDR3 length: 17 amino acids. The CDR3 loop is CAWSLYPLTYSSYEQYF. The CDR3 DNA reads as TGTGCCTGGAGCCTGTACCCGTTAACTTATAGCTCCTACGAGCAGTACTTC.

The rearrangement links TRBV6-6 to TRBJ1-6, with D possibly TRBD1 on 6 matching bases. CDR3 length: 13 residues. The V gene lost 8 bases and the J gene lost 10 bases, with 15 bases spanning the gap. Germline CDR1 and CDR2: MNHNY and SVGAGI (reference sequence). CDR3 sequence reads: CASGFTGNSPLHF. For the CDR3, the DNA is TGTGCCAGCGGGTTTACAGGGAACTCACCCCTCCACTTT.

The chain employs TRBV15 and TRBJ1-1, with TRBD1 matching 8 bases. The trim removed 0 bases at V and 7 bases at J, leaving 1 base unmatched. Germline lookup yields CDR1 LNHNV and CDR2 YYDKDF (reference sequence). CDR3 size: 13 residues. The CDR3 reads CATSRDRGHEAFF. CDR3 coding DNA: TGTGCCACCAGCAGAGACAGGGGGCATGAAGCTTTCTTT.

The J gene is TRBJ1-1, the V gene TRBV5-1; 9 bases line up with TRBD1. CDR1 and CDR2 from the germline V gene are SGHRS and YFSETQ. The CDR3 has 14 amino acids. V lost 3 bases to trimming and J lost 6 bases; unmatched junction nucleotides: 6. CDR3 sequence (DNA): TGCGCCAGCAGCTGGGGGGACAGGGAGGCTGAAGCTTTCTTT. This encodes CASSWGDREAEAFF.

V is TRBV9 and J is TRBJ2-5; 10 nucleotides agree with TRBD1. This CDR3 region has 16 residues. V was pared by 3 bases and J by 1 base, with 6 bases of the junction left unmatched. From germline, CDR1 is SGDLS and CDR2 YYNGEE. CDR3 nucleotide sequence: TGTGCCAGCAGCGGGGACAGGGGCGATCCCCAAGAGACCCAGTACTTC. This codes for CASSGDRGDPQETQYF.

The J gene is TRBJ2-7, the V gene TRBV4-1; TRBD2 matches 7 bases. V lost 1 base, J lost 5 bases, and 5 bases stayed unmatched. This CDR3 contains 14 residues. Germline V gene lookup returns CDR1 MGHRA and CDR2 YSYEKL. CDR3 sequence reads: CASSQGRGSHEQYF. CDR3 sequence (DNA): TGCGCCAGCAGCCAAGGGCGGGGGTCCCACGAGCAGTACTTC.

The chain joins TRBV5-1 to TRBJ2-7, with 15 bases fitting TRBD2. The CDR3 runs 18 residues. V lost 3 bases, J lost 1 base, and 8 bases stayed unmatched. Germline V gene lookup returns CDR1 SGHRS and CDR2 YFSETQ. The CDR3 bases are TGCGCCAGCAGCTCCACACCGGGACTAGCGGGAGGTTCCTACGAGCAGTACTTC. Residues: CASSSTPGLAGGSYEQYF.

This clone appeared a few times. The chain employs TRBV4-2 and TRBJ2-1; TRBD2 matches at 12 bases. Looked up from germline, CDR1 is LGHNA and CDR2 is YNFKEQ. With V trimmed by 3 bases and J by 4 bases, 1 base remained unmatched. The CDR3 covers 15 residues. The CDR3 DNA follows: TGTGCCAGCAGCCAGACTAGCGGGGGATACAATGAGCAGTTCTTC. It translates to CASSQTSGGYNEQFF.

The chain links TRBV7-6 to TRBJ2-7; maybe TRBD2 (6 bases). The V and J ends lost 0 bases and 3 bases respectively, with 6 bases between them. Looked up from germline, CDR1 is SGHVS and CDR2 is FNYEAQ. There are 13 residues in the CDR3. The CDR3 is CASSLAGGYEQYF. The CDR3 DNA reads as TGTGCCAGCAGCTTAGCGGGGGGCTACGAGCAGTACTTC.

V and J are TRBV5-1 and TRBJ2-7; 11 bases map to TRBD1. Germline trimming cut 1 base from V and 3 bases from J; bases unmatched to any gene: 3. Germline assignment: CDR1 SGHRS and CDR2 YFSETQ. This CDR3 spans 15 amino acids. The CDR3 sequence is CASSLRTGGFYEQYF. DNA for the CDR3: TGCGCCAGCAGCTTGCGGACAGGGGGCTTCTACGAGCAGTACTTC.

The V call is TRBV6-4, the J call TRBJ2-3; TRBD2 matches at 12 bases. The length of the CDR3 is 16 residues. V lost 3 bases, J lost 7 bases, and 8 bases stayed unmatched. Germline V gene sequence: CDR1 MRHNA, CDR2 SNTAGT. CDR3 loop: CASSEGSSGGANTQYF. DNA for the CDR3: TGTGCCAGCAGTGAAGGTTCTAGCGGGGGGGCCAATACGCAGTATTTT.

This rearrangement joins TRBV28 to TRBJ2-7; perhaps TRBD1 as D (5 bases). CDR3 length: 12 residues. The V and J ends lost 1 base and 7 bases respectively, with 8 bases between them. In germline, CDR1 is MDHEN, CDR2 SYDVKM. The CDR3 loop is CASSLLGREQYF. CDR3 nucleotides: TGTGCCAGCAGTTTATTGGGGCGGGAGCAGTACTTC.

This sequence joins TRBV19 and TRBJ2-7; 8 positions agree with TRBD1. The CDR3 sequence is 13 residues long. Germline trimming cut 4 bases from V and 4 bases from J; bases unmatched to any gene: 3. Germline values: CDR1 LNHDA, CDR2 SQIVND (reference sequence). The DNA of the CDR3 is TGTGCCAGTAGTAACGACAGGGGTTACGAGCAGTACTTC. This encodes CASSNDRGYEQYF.

The chain joins TRBV6-5 to TRBJ2-1, with TRBD2 matching over 10 bases. V lost 4 bases to trimming and J lost 9 bases; unmatched junction nucleotides: 12. The V gene's germline CDR1 is MNHEY and CDR2 SVGAGI. This CDR3 has 16 amino acids. DNA of the CDR3: TGTGCCAGCAGTTTCCCTCGAGCGGGGGGGCCAAGTGAGCAGTTCTTC. Protein product: CASSFPRAGGPSEQFF.

The chain combines TRBV7-2 with TRBJ1-1, with D possibly matching TRBD1 (6 bases). CDR3 length: 13 amino acids. Trimming removed 2 bases at V and 7 bases at J, with 11 bases between. Germline V CDR1 and CDR2: SGHTA, FQGNSA. CDR3 coding DNA: TGTGCCAGCAGCTTATTCGGACAGTTTGAAGCTTTCTTT. It codes for CASSLFGQFEAFF.

The chain combines TRBV4-3 with TRBJ1-5; D perhaps matches TRBD1 (5 bases). The CDR3 is made up of 16 amino acids. V was cut by 3 bases and J by 7 bases, with 19 bases left in between. CDR1 LGHNA and CDR2 YSLEER come from the germline V gene. The CDR3 reads CASSQGLGRREQPQHF. The CDR3 coding sequence is TGCGCCAGCAGCCAGGGCTTGGGACGGCGGGAACAGCCCCAGCATTTT.

V and J are TRBV6-5 and TRBJ1-2, with 7 bases that match TRBD1. Germline assignment: CDR1 MNHEY and CDR2 SVGAGI. The CDR3 has 13 amino acids. J gave up 7 bases and V 6 bases, and 8 bases lay outside the gene matches. For the CDR3, the DNA is TGTGCCAGCAGCCGACCCGGACAGGCTGGCTACACCTTC. This gives the protein CASSRPGQAGYTF.